The 19 T cell receptor beta chains listed next were all sequenced from one sample in a study of T cell responses to AZD1222 COVID-19 vaccine. Assay used: immunoSEQ multiplex PCR; TCRdb lists only in-frame clones, some missing. There are tens of thousands of clones in the sample; over 75% occur only once, and 9.5% to 13% lies in the top ten. This specimen was peripheral blood, taken 28 days after the second AZD1222 dose. These receptors were collected from an adult who received the AZD1222 COVID-19 vaccine.

The V call is TRBV11-2, the J call TRBJ2-7, with 13 nucleotides matching TRBD2. Germline V CDR1 and CDR2: SGHAT, FQNNGV. This CDR3 contains 15 residues. V lost 4 bases, J lost 2 bases, and 2 bases stayed unmatched. CDR3 sequence (DNA): TGTGCCAGCAGCTGGGGACTAGCGGGACCCTACGAGCAGTACTTC. This codes for CASSWGLAGPYEQYF.

The chain is built from TRBV28 and TRBJ2-7; D may be TRBD2 (5 bases). Trimming removed 7 bases from V and 5 bases from J, with 12 bases in between. The CDR3 is 12 amino acids. Germline V gene data show CDR1 as MDHEN and CDR2 as SYDVKM. In DNA form, the CDR3 reads TGTGCCAGCACCGGTTTGCGGGACGAGCAGTACTTC. This sequence encodes CASTGLRDEQYF.

This rearrangement joins TRBV30 to TRBJ2-5; TRBD1 might be the D (6 bases). V shed 2 bases and J shed 2 bases, with 12 bases lying between them. The CDR3 is 14 residues long. Germline CDR1 GTSNPN, CDR2 SVGIG (reference sequence). The CDR3 DNA sequence: TGTGCCTGGAGTAAGGGACACCAACAAGAGACCCAGTACTTC. As protein: CAWSKGHQQETQYF.

This chain uses TRBV5-1 with TRBJ2-5; D is possibly TRBD1 (6 bases). V was cut by 2 bases and J by 3 bases, with 8 bases left in between. Germline V gives CDR1 SGHRS, CDR2 YFSETQ. This CDR3 is 13 amino acids long. CDR3 amino acids: CASSFAGEETQYF. The CDR3 bases are TGCGCCAGCAGCTTTGCAGGGGAAGAGACCCAGTACTTC.

The rearrangement uses TRBV5-1 and TRBJ1-2; D is ambiguous. V was clipped by 4 bases and J by 8 bases, with 12 bases between them. Germline V gene data show CDR1 as SGHRS and CDR2 as YFSETQ. This CDR3 is 12 amino acids long. The CDR3 coding sequence is TGCGCCAGCAGCCCCCAACGGGAGGGCTACACCTTC. Its protein is CASSPQREGYTF.

Remarks on this clone: In the same sample, other DNA sequences code for this CDR3. The chain employs TRBV5-1 and TRBJ2-7; D unresolved. The length of the CDR3 is 11 residues. Trimming cost V 3 bases and J 2 bases, with 3 bases left between them. Germline V gene lookup returns CDR1 SGHRS and CDR2 YFSETQ. The CDR3 sequence: CASSSAYEQYF. The CDR3 DNA follows: TGCGCCAGCAGCTCGGCCTACGAGCAGTACTTC.

V usage is TRBV24-1 and J usage is TRBJ1-2, with 7 bases fitting TRBD1. Germline CDR1 reads KGHDR; CDR2 reads SFDVKD. V dropped 9 bases and J dropped 3; count of bases not matched to a gene: 6. CDR3 size: 13 residues. Here the CDR3 reads CATSTGTDYGYTF. Written as DNA, the CDR3 is TGTGCCACCTCGACCGGGACAGACTATGGCTACACCTTC.

J is TRBJ1-5 and V is TRBV30, with a tentative D call TRBD1 (5 bases). Per germline, CDR1 GTSNPN and CDR2 SVGIG (reference sequence). The CDR3 is 14 amino acids. V was shortened by 5 bases and J by 0 bases, with 11 bases between the two germline ends. For the CDR3, the DNA is TGTGCCTGGGGAGGGGTATTTAGCAATCAGCCCCAGCATTTT. Its protein product is CAWGGVFSNQPQHF. The full variable domain, completed using reference TRBV30 and TRBJ1-5, is SQTIHQWPATLVQPVGSPLSLECTVEGTSNPNLYWYRQAAGRGLQLLFYSVGIGQISSEVPQNLSASRPQDRQFILSSKKLLLSDSGFYLCAWGGVFSNQPQHFGDGTRLSIL.

The chain is built from TRBV7-2 and TRBJ2-4; D possibly corresponds to TRBD1 (5 bases). Per germline, CDR1 SGHTA and CDR2 FQGNSA. V lost 1 base to trimming and J lost 10 bases, with 14 bases between them. This CDR3 region has 14 residues. The CDR3, as DNA: TGTGCCAGCAGCTTAGATAGGGGTAGCCCTATTCAGTACTTC. It is translated as CASSLDRGSPIQYF. Combining the CDR3 with reference TRBV7-2 and TRBJ2-4 gives the whole variable domain GAGVSQSPSNKVTEKGKDVELRCDPISGHTALYWYRQSLGQGLEFLIYFQGNSAPDKSGLPSDRFSAERTGGSVSTLTIQRTQQEDSAVYLCASSLDRGSPIQYFGAGTRLSVL.

This rearrangement joins TRBV6-5 to TRBJ2-7; tentatively, D is TRBD1 or TRBD2 (5 bases each). The V end was cut by 2 bases, the J end by 12 bases, with 17 bases between. Germline V gene sequence: CDR1 MNHEY, CDR2 SVGAGI. This CDR3 region has 13 residues. The DNA for the CDR3 is TGTGCCAGCAGTTACCACGGACACCAGGGACGGTACTTC. It is translated as CASSYHGHQGRYF.

The rearrangement links TRBV6-5 to TRBJ1-1; tentatively, D is TRBD1 (5 bases). The CDR3 has 12 residues. Trimming removed 8 bases at V and 3 bases at J, with 10 bases between. CDR1 and CDR2 (germline): MNHEY, SVGAGI. As DNA, the CDR3 is TGTGCCAGCGGCCGGGGGGACACTGAAGCTTTCTTT. Protein product: CASGRGDTEAFF.

The J gene is TRBJ2-5, the V gene TRBV5-1, with no clear D. Germline-derived CDR1 and CDR2 are SGHRS and YFSETQ. The V end lost 3 bases, the J end lost 2 bases, and 11 bases lay between the germline ends. This CDR3 comprises 14 residues. The CDR3 nucleotides are TGCGCCAGCAGCTCGGCACTAAGACAAGAGACCCAGTACTTC. Encoded protein: CASSSALRQETQYF.

V is TRBV24-1 and J is TRBJ2-1; 11 positions match TRBD2. V shed 5 bases and J 4 bases; nucleotides not matched to a gene: 0. The CDR3 is made up of 14 amino acids. CDR1 is KGHDR, CDR2 SFDVKD, per germline. Here the CDR3 reads CATSVAGGYNEQFF. In nucleotides, the CDR3 is TGTGCCACCAGTGTAGCGGGAGGGTACAATGAGCAGTTCTTC.

On this clone itself: At one end, the junction sequence differs from germline, possibly due to a read error. The chain is built from TRBV2 and TRBJ1-6; maybe TRBD1 (5 bases). CDR1 is SNHLY, CDR2 FYNNEI, per germline. CDR3 size: 14 residues. Here the CDR3 DNA reads TGTGCCAGCTGTGACGGGGACGAGAATTCACCCCTCCACTTT. Amino acids: CASCDGDENSPLHF.

The table lists this clone with a count of one. The rearrangement links TRBV28 to TRBJ2-3, with D possibly TRBD1 on 6 matching bases. The germline gives CDR1 MDHEN, CDR2 SYDVKM. The CDR3 runs 17 residues. V dropped 5 bases and J dropped 2 bases, with 20 bases sitting between them. CDR3 loop: CASSPSPGAGVTDTQYF. DNA of the CDR3: TGTGCCAGCAGTCCCTCCCCAGGGGCTGGGGTCACAGATACGCAGTATTTT. Drawing the rest from reference TRBV28 and TRBJ2-3, the complete variable domain is DVKVTQSSRYLVKRTGEKVFLECVQDMDHENMFWYRQDPGLGLRLIYFSYDVKMKEKGDIPEGYSVSREKKERFSLILESASTNQTSMYLCASSPSPGAGVTDTQYFGPGTRLTVL.

This rearrangement joins TRBV30 to TRBJ2-3; unclear D gene. Germline V gene lookup returns CDR1 GTSNPN and CDR2 SVGIG (reference sequence). Between the trimmed V and J ends, which lost 3 bases and 0 bases, there was a span of 4 bases. The CDR3 contains 12 residues. The CDR3 sequence: CAWRPSTDTQYF. CDR3 nucleotide sequence: TGTGCCTGGAGACCTAGCACAGATACGCAGTATTTT.

This chain joins TRBV18 and TRBJ2-2, with 7 nucleotides matching TRBD2. The length of the CDR3 is 17 residues. V shed 2 bases and J 0 bases; nucleotides not matched to a gene: 6. Germline CDR1 reads KGHSH; CDR2 reads LQKENI. CDR3 in amino acids: CASSPGSGGPNTGELFF. The DNA of the CDR3 is TGTGCCAGCTCACCAGGGTCGGGAGGCCCGAACACCGGGGAGCTGTTTTTT.

J is TRBJ2-7 and V is TRBV7-8; 11 bases match TRBD2. Germline assignment: CDR1 SGHVS and CDR2 FQNEAQ. Trimming removed 10 bases from V and 6 bases from J; junction bases left unmatched: 11. This CDR3 contains 14 residues. For the CDR3, the DNA is TGTGCCATCCCCAAGGTAGCGGGAGGGAGCGAGCAGTACTTC. Its translation is CAIPKVAGGSEQYF.

V usage is TRBV25-1 and J usage is TRBJ2-1; D may be TRBD2 (6 bases). Trimming took off 1 base at V and 10 bases at J, with 26 bases between the two ends. CDR1 is MGHDK and CDR2 is SYGVNS in the germline V gene. CDR3 length: 18 residues. The CDR3 DNA reads TGTGCCAGCAGTGAATTTGGCGGACGACGGACGGGAGTTAAGGAGCAGTTCTTC. Translating it yields CASSEFGGRRTGVKEQFF.